The TCR beta chain under discussion was sequenced for a study of blood T cell repertoires in COVID-19. In the study overall: In each case, the material was cDNA or gDNA derived from T cells, B-cell-depleted T cells, or PBMCs.

The CDR3 is 15 residues long. CDR1 is MNHEY, CDR2 SVGAGI, per germline. Between the trimmed V and J ends, which lost 6 bases and 7 bases, there was a span of 18 bases. Some clones are missing from TCRdb's copy, which holds only in-frame ones; the method was immunoSEQ multiplex PCR. Of 150,000 or so clones listed, around 89% are singletons. This clone occurred once. Seattle's cohort entered during active infection and was followed longitudinally. Specimen: peripheral blood. The genes are TRBV6-5 and TRBJ2-2; D is perhaps TRBD2 (5 bases). This TCR derives from a man aged 18-30 years with COVID-19, enrolled during active disease. The DNA of the CDR3 is TGTGCCAGCAGGGTGCGGGTAGGGCTAATCGGGGAGCTGTTTTTT. Translation: CASRVRVGLIGELFF.